Sequencing of this T cell receptor (beta chain) was carried out in a study of T cells in Graves' hyperthyroidism and ophthalmopathy. Findings of the study overall: Most clonotypes that expanded in the thyroid above 0.001 also showed up in blood. Progression to ophthalmopathy was predicted a median of about six months early.

This clonotype was recorded at least ten times. Its antigen is currently unknown. The V gene end was trimmed by 5 bases and the J gene end by 0 bases; junction bases not matched to a gene: 10. Germline V CDR1 and CDR2: MNHEY, SMNVEV (reference sequence). The CDR3 has 16 residues. Amplification yielded TCR beta CDR3 regions, with RNA transcripts as the source. Initially, a first-round RT-PCR of the TCR CDR3 employed the HTBI primer set. Using its own MiXCR run on the multiplex PCR reads, TCRdb lists one record per CDR3 protein. Of 540,000 or so distinct CDR3 sequences in the sample, 15% to 18% were seen once. It was considered stable Graves' hyperthyroidism when ophthalmopathy did not progress within 18 months. The PBMCs were taken from 10 ml of fresh peripheral blood.

The V call is TRBV27, the J call TRBJ2-7; TRBD1 agrees at 7 bases. This receptor was identified in a young woman with Graves' hyperthyroidism. The source material was blood. CDR3 amino acids: CASSRPDRVGSYEQYF. CDR3 nucleotide sequence: TGTGCCAGCAGTAGACCCGACAGGGTGGGCTCCTACGAGCAGTACTTC.